This is a list of T cell receptor beta chains from one sample in a study of cytomegalovirus exposure and HLA in healthy donors. Produced via immunoSEQ multiplex PCR; TCRdb's table is partial and in-frame only. The repertoire holds 150,000 to 200,000 clones, with 70% to 90% as singletons. Sequenced input: PBMCs. These receptors all stem from a man aged 18 to 30 in good health and CMV-seropositive. CDR3s include the opening cysteine and the closing phenylalanine or tryptophan. A D gene is named only where the DNA matches it firmly. The size of a clone is reported for some rows only, either as once, few or many, or as a class for expanded clones.

CDR3nt	CDR3aa	abundance	v_gene	d_gene	j_gene
TGTGCCAGCAGCTTAATGACAGGGGGCGATGGCTACACCTTC	CASSLMTGGDGYTF	-	TRBV11-2	TRBD1	TRBJ1-2
TGTGCCAGCAGACAGGGGGGTTCCTACGAGCAGTACTTC	CASRQGGSYEQYF	-	TRBV6-1	TRBD1	TRBJ2-7
TGTGCCAGCAGTCATGGGATGGATGCGGGGTACGAGCAGTACTTC	CASSHGMDAGYEQYF	-	TRBV5-6	-	TRBJ2-7
TGTGCCAGCAGCTTAAGGCTCGGGGGGGAGTATTTT	CASSLRLGGEYF	-	TRBV7-2	TRBD2	TRBJ2-3
TGTGCTAGTGGTTTTTCGGGGTCTGGGGCCAACGTCCTGACTTTC	CASGFSGSGANVLTF	-	TRBV12-5	-	TRBJ2-6
TGTGCCAGCAGCACGGGACTAGCGGGGTCTTCCCCCTACAATGAGCAGTTCTTC	CASSTGLAGSSPYNEQFF	-	TRBV5-8	TRBD2	TRBJ2-1
TGCGCCAGCAGCCAAGATCGAGGGTCGGCTAGCGGGACATACAATGAGCAGTTCTTC	CASSQDRGSASGTYNEQFF	-	TRBV4-3	TRBD2	TRBJ2-1
TGTGCCAGCAGCTCCCGATTCCGGGGGAGCCAAGAGACCCAGTACTTC	CASSSRFRGSQETQYF	-	TRBV5-8	-	TRBJ2-5
TGTGCCAGCAGTGCAGGGGAATATAATTCACCCCTCCACTTT	CASSAGEYNSPLHF	-	TRBV2	-	TRBJ1-6
TGCGCCAGCAGTCGACTAGCGGTAAGCGAGTTCTTC	CASSRLAVSEFF	-	TRBV10-2	TRBD2	TRBJ2-1
TGTGCCTGGAGTCCGGGTAACGGGGTCGAAAAACTGTTTTTT	CAWSPGNGVEKLFF	-	TRBV30	-	TRBJ1-4
TGTGCCAGCAGCTCGGATGGAGTCTACACCTTC	CASSSDGVYTF	few	TRBV9	-	TRBJ1-2
TGTGCCAGCAGCCAAGATGGCGGGTTGAGCTCCTACGAGCAGTACTTC	CASSQDGGLSSYEQYF	-	TRBV4-2	-	TRBJ2-7
TGTGCCAGTAGCCCGGGGGGGTTGGGAAAACTGTTTTTT	CASSPGGLGKLFF	-	TRBV19	-	TRBJ1-4
TGTGCCAGCAGCTCCCCGAGACAGGGAGGAGCTTTCTTT	CASSSPRQGGAFF	-	TRBV11-3	TRBD1	TRBJ1-1
TGTGCCAGCAGCTTAGTTGTGCGGGGGGGCACAGATACGCAGTATTTT	CASSLVVRGGTDTQYF	-	TRBV7-6	TRBD2	TRBJ2-3
TGCAGTGGTGGGAGTGATACGCAGTATTTT	CSGGSDTQYF	few	TRBV20-1	-	TRBJ2-3
TGTGCCAGCAGCCGACTTATACAGGGGAGTGGAGCTGAAGCTTTCTTT	CASSRLIQGSGAEAFF	-	TRBV7-8	TRBD1	TRBJ1-1
TGTGCCAGCAGCAGGACTAGCGGGGGGTTTCGGTTCTTC	CASSRTSGGFRFF	-	TRBV7-2	TRBD2	TRBJ2-1
TGTGCCAGTAGGACAGGGGGCGCCGGCACTGAAGCTTTCTTT	CASRTGGAGTEAFF	-	TRBV28	TRBD1	TRBJ1-1
TGTGCCAGCAGCGTAGGACAGAGCACCTACGAGCAGTACTTC	CASSVGQSTYEQYF	-	TRBV7-9	-	TRBJ2-7
TGTGCCAGCAGCTTAATTGTGGGCGCAAACAGGGTAGCAACTAATGAAAAACTGTTTTTT	CASSLIVGANRVATNEKLFF	-	TRBV7-3	-	TRBJ1-4
TGTGCCACTAGACAGGGGGCGCAGAACACCGGGGAGCTGTTTTTT	CATRQGAQNTGELFF	-	TRBV10-3	TRBD1	TRBJ2-2
TGTGCCAGCAGTCTGGACAGGTTTGGTCAGCCCCAGCATTTT	CASSLDRFGQPQHF	-	TRBV6-5	TRBD1	TRBJ1-5
TGTGCCAGCAGTCCCACGGCGGCCTCCTACGAGCAGTACTTC	CASSPTAASYEQYF	-	TRBV6-4	-	TRBJ2-7
TGTGCCAGCAGCCAACTCAGGGACAGGGCTAATTCACCCCTCCACTTT	CASSQLRDRANSPLHF	once	TRBV14	TRBD1	TRBJ1-6
TGTGCCACCAGCAGGGATAGCGGGGGCTCCTACAATGAGCAGTTCTTC	CATSRDSGGSYNEQFF	-	TRBV15	TRBD2	TRBJ2-1
TGTGCCAGTACTAAACCGGGACTGGCTAATGAAAAACTGTTTTTT	CASTKPGLANEKLFF	-	TRBV19	-	TRBJ1-4
TGTGCCAGCAGTGAAGCCGGGGGAGGGGCACACTTTCCCTATGGCTACACCTTC	CASSEAGGGAHFPYGYTF	-	TRBV6-1	-	TRBJ1-2
TGTGCCAGCAGACCCGTGGGGGGAGGGAACACTGAAGCTTTCTTT	CASRPVGGGNTEAFF	-	TRBV6-6	-	TRBJ1-1
TGTGCCTGGAGTGGCCAGGGGCCGACTGGGCAGTTCTTC	CAWSGQGPTGQFF	-	TRBV30	-	TRBJ2-1
TGTGCCAGCAGCTTAATCTCAGGGGGAGGCTACACCTTC	CASSLISGGGYTF	-	TRBV7-9	TRBD1	TRBJ1-2
TGTGCCAGCATAGGCGAGACAAAGACAGATACGCAGTATTTT	CASIGETKTDTQYF	-	TRBV2	-	TRBJ2-3
TGTGCCAGCAGGCGGCTTACCGGGGAGACCCAGTACTTC	CASRRLTGETQYF	once	TRBV6-5	-	TRBJ2-5
TGTGCCAGCAGCTTCAGGGATGAAACCTACGAGCAGTACTTC	CASSFRDETYEQYF	-	TRBV5-4	-	TRBJ2-7
TGTGCCAGCAGCTCGGGGCGGGGGTTGGCTGAAGCTTTCTTT	CASSSGRGLAEAFF	-	TRBV9	-	TRBJ1-1
TGCGCCAGCAGCTCCACAGGGGGCACTGAGCAGTTCTTC	CASSSTGGTEQFF	-	TRBV5-1	TRBD1	TRBJ2-1
TGTGCCAGTAGCCATTTTTCCTATGGCTACACCTTC	CASSHFSYGYTF	-	TRBV19	-	TRBJ1-2
TGCAGCGGGGGGACAGGGTCGGGTGAGCAGTTCTTC	CSGGTGSGEQFF	-	TRBV29-1	TRBD1	TRBJ2-1
TGTGCCAGCTCACTCGAGACAGGGTATGAGCAGTACTTC	CASSLETGYEQYF	-	TRBV18	TRBD1	TRBJ2-7
TGCAGCGTTGGGTTTATGGGACAGGGATCTGGCTACACCTTC	CSVGFMGQGSGYTF	-	TRBV29-1	TRBD1	TRBJ1-2
TGTGCCAGCACCCCCCTATCTGATGAGCAGTTCTTC	CASTPLSDEQFF	-	TRBV7-2	-	TRBJ2-1
TGTGCCAGCAGTTTACGGGGACTCAATCAGCCCCAGCATTTT	CASSLRGLNQPQHF	once	TRBV28	-	TRBJ1-5
TGTGCCAGTAGTACGGAGGCTCGGGTCAATGAGCAGTTCTTC	CASSTEARVNEQFF	-	TRBV19	-	TRBJ2-1
TGTGCCAGCAGTTTCCGGGACAGGGGGGAAGGGGAGCAGTACTTC	CASSFRDRGEGEQYF	-	TRBV6-5	TRBD1	TRBJ2-7